The 21 T cell receptor beta chains listed next were all sequenced from one sample in a study of cytomegalovirus exposure and HLA in healthy donors. Primers included in the PCR were 60 Vbeta and 13 Jbeta primers. Assay used: immunoSEQ multiplex PCR; TCRdb lists only in-frame clones, some missing. The table includes about 170,000 clones, approximately 83% detected once. Input material: PBMCs. Every receptor here comes from a boy under 10 years old in good health and CMV-seronegative.

The chain employs TRBV7-8 and TRBJ2-7, with 10 bases identical to TRBD2. Germline V gives CDR1 SGHVS, CDR2 FQNEAQ. This CDR3 spans 17 amino acids. Unmatched junction bases numbered 15, after V lost 5 bases and J lost 5 bases. The CDR3 here is CASSATPLGLAVHEQYF. DNA of the CDR3: TGTGCCAGCAGCGCGACCCCGCTAGGACTAGCGGTCCACGAGCAGTACTTC.

The chain links TRBV9 to TRBJ2-2; 16 nucleotides agree with TRBD2. CDR1 is SGDLS and CDR2 is YYNGEE in the germline V gene. Unmatched junction bases numbered 15, after V lost 4 bases and J lost 3 bases. CDR3 size: 21 residues. The CDR3 sequence: CASSPRGTSGRALGDTGELFF. In DNA, the CDR3 is TGTGCCAGCAGCCCACGGGGGACTAGCGGGAGGGCCCTCGGGGACACCGGGGAGCTGTTTTTT.

V and J are TRBV10-3 and TRBJ2-1, with 13 positions matching TRBD2. This CDR3 has 16 residues. The germline CDR1 and CDR2 sequences are ENHRY and SYGVKD. Losses at the gene ends were 2 bases for V and 9 bases for J; bases not matched to a gene: 7. The CDR3: CAISEGLAGVNSEQFF. The CDR3 nucleotides read TGTGCCATCAGTGAGGGACTAGCGGGAGTTAATAGTGAGCAGTTCTTC.

This chain links TRBV7-8 with TRBJ2-2; D is perhaps TRBD1 (6 bases). Trimming cost V 6 bases and J 0 bases, with 20 bases left between them. Per germline, CDR1 SGHVS and CDR2 FQNEAQ. CDR3 length: 18 residues. The CDR3 nucleotides are TGTGCCAGCAGGGGTGACGGACAGCCACTAACGAACACCGGGGAGCTGTTTTTT. It yields the protein CASRGDGQPLTNTGELFF. Full variable domain (rest looked up from reference TRBV7-8 and TRBJ2-2): GAGVSQSPRYKVAKRGQDVALRCDPISGHVSLFWYQQALGQGPEFLTYFQNEAQLDKSGLPSDRFFAERPEGSVSTLKIQRTQQEDSAVYLCASRGDGQPLTNTGELFFGEGSRLTVL.

CDR3 DNA: TGTGCCAGCAGCGTGACAGGGAGCAATCAGCCCCAGCATTTT. It is translated as CASSVTGSNQPQHF. V gene TRBV7-9 combines with J gene TRBJ1-5, with TRBD1 identical over 7 bases. The CDR3 totals 14 residues. Per the germline V gene, CDR1 is SEHNR and CDR2 is FQNEAQ (reference sequence). V lost 5 bases, J lost 1 base, and 2 bases stayed unmatched.

This clone was counted a single time. This chain joins TRBV7-2 and TRBJ1-2; 12 nucleotides line up with TRBD1. CDR1 is SGHTA, CDR2 FQGNSA, per germline. Unmatched junction bases numbered 11, after V lost 3 bases and J lost 6 bases. This CDR3 has 17 residues. The DNA for the CDR3 is TGTGCCAGCAGCTTCCGGGACAGGGGGCTCATAGGAGATGGCTACACCTTC. Amino acids: CASSFRDRGLIGDGYTF.

The chain is built from TRBV7-8 and TRBJ1-3, with D uncertain. From germline, CDR1 is SGHVS and CDR2 FQNEAQ. The CDR3 is made up of 14 amino acids. V was clipped by 8 bases and J by 0 bases, with 11 bases between them. The DNA for the CDR3 is TGTGCCAGCTCTTCTTCCCTCTCTGGAAACACCATATATTTT. Translating it yields CASSSSLSGNTIYF. Full variable domain (rest looked up from reference TRBV7-8 and TRBJ1-3): GAGVSQSPRYKVAKRGQDVALRCDPISGHVSLFWYQQALGQGPEFLTYFQNEAQLDKSGLPSDRFFAERPEGSVSTLKIQRTQQEDSAVYLCASSSSLSGNTIYFGEGSWLTVV.

This chain connects TRBV5-6 to TRBJ2-1; the match to TRBD1 covers 10 bases. The CDR3 loop spans 15 amino acids. Germline assignment: CDR1 SGHDT and CDR2 YYEEEE. With 4 bases clipped from V and 4 bases from J, the junction kept 5 bases outside the gene matches. The CDR3 region is CASSPGGQGYNEQFF. CDR3 DNA sequence: TGTGCCAGCAGCCCGGGGGGACAGGGGTACAATGAGCAGTTCTTC.

The V gene is TRBV25-1, the J gene TRBJ2-3, with D possibly matching TRBD2 (5 bases). The CDR3 has 14 residues. V lost 2 bases to trimming and J lost 0 bases, with 6 bases between them. Germline CDR1 MGHDK, CDR2 SYGVNS. This CDR3 reads CASSERRSTDTQYF. For the CDR3, the DNA is TGTGCCAGCAGTGAACGGAGGAGCACAGATACGCAGTATTTT.

V and J are TRBV9 and TRBJ2-1, with 11 positions matching TRBD1. CDR1 SGDLS and CDR2 YYNGEE come from the germline V gene. The CDR3 spans 16 residues. The V segment lost 4 bases and the J segment 4 bases; nucleotides outside the gene matches: 7. The chain's CDR3 is CASSPRTGGSYNEQFF. The CDR3 nucleotides are TGTGCCAGCAGCCCTAGGACAGGGGGCTCATACAATGAGCAGTTCTTC.

The chain combines TRBV12-5 with TRBJ1-6, with 7 bases matching TRBD1. The germline gives CDR1 LGHNT, CDR2 FRNRAP. There are 18 residues in the CDR3. The ends lost 6 bases at V and 7 bases at J; junction bases unmatched: 18. CDR3 residues: CASGLILGQDALNSPLHF. CDR3 nucleotides: TGTGCTAGTGGACTCATCCTCGGACAGGACGCATTGAATTCACCCCTCCACTTT.

This clone was counted between two and nine times. In DNA, the CDR3 is TGTGCCACCAGCAGAGGGACTTCTAGCGGGAGCACAGATACGCAGTATTTT. This codes for CATSRGTSSGSTDTQYF. The rearrangement uses TRBV15 and TRBJ2-3, with 8 bases fitting TRBD2. Germline V CDR1 and CDR2: LNHNV, YYDKDF (reference sequence). Unmatched junction bases numbered 6, after V lost 1 base and J lost 0 bases. The CDR3 covers 17 residues.

This sequence joins TRBV2 and TRBJ1-5; TRBD1 aligns across 11 bases. CDR3 length equals 15 residues. The germline gives CDR1 SNHLY, CDR2 FYNNEI. The ends lost 6 bases at V and 2 bases at J; junction bases unmatched: 3. The CDR3 here is CASRPGQGGNQPQHF. The CDR3 DNA sequence: TGTGCCAGCAGGCCGGGACAGGGGGGCAATCAGCCCCAGCATTTT.

This rearrangement joins TRBV18 to TRBJ1-4; no firm D call. The germline V gene encodes CDR1 KGHSH and CDR2 LQKENI. The CDR3 consists of 13 residues. V lost 3 bases and J lost 4, with 6 bases in between. The CDR3 region is CASSPGSNEKLFF. In DNA, the CDR3 is TGTGCCAGCTCACCGGGGAGTAATGAAAAACTGTTTTTT.

This chain links TRBV27 with TRBJ1-1, with 7 bases aligning to TRBD1. In germline, CDR1 is MNHEY, CDR2 SMNVEV (reference sequence). This CDR3 is built from 16 residues. J lost 0 bases, V lost 0 bases, and 4 bases had no gene match. The CDR3: CASSLSGQLLNTEAFF. Here the CDR3 DNA reads TGTGCCAGCAGTTTATCGGGACAGTTGCTGAACACTGAAGCTTTCTTT.

In this sample, this clone turned up a few times. This chain joins TRBV6-1 and TRBJ2-7; D perhaps matches TRBD1 (6 bases). This CDR3 is built from 19 residues. The germline CDR1 and CDR2 sequences are MNHNS and SASEGT. The V end was cut by 2 bases, the J end by 2 bases, with 25 bases between. The CDR3 loop is CASSEIRGSGWGLTYEQYF. CDR3 DNA sequence: TGTGCCAGCAGTGAAATTAGGGGGAGTGGTTGGGGTCTCACCTACGAGCAGTACTTC.

V is TRBV29-1 and J is TRBJ2-6; D gene unclear. CDR3 length equals 14 residues. The V end lost 4 bases, the J end lost 0 bases, and 7 bases lay between the germline ends. Looked up from germline, CDR1 is SQVTM and CDR2 is ANQGSEA. CDR3 region: CSVAPGSGANVLTF. The CDR3 DNA is TGCAGCGTTGCTCCCGGCTCTGGGGCCAACGTCCTGACTTTC.

J is TRBJ2-1 and V is TRBV25-1; 8 bases match TRBD2. Trimming cost V 4 bases and J 6 bases; bases outside gene matches: 5. The CDR3 contains 14 residues. Per germline, CDR1 MGHDK and CDR2 SYGVNS. The CDR3 DNA follows: TGTGCCAGCAGTGTAGCGGGGTTTTCCAATGAGCAGTTCTTC. It translates to CASSVAGFSNEQFF.

The chain employs TRBV10-3 and TRBJ2-3; D is perhaps TRBD1 (6 bases). Trimming removed 3 bases at V and 6 bases at J, with 10 bases between. The CDR3 contains 13 residues. CDR1 is ENHRY, CDR2 SYGVKD, per germline. CDR3 nucleotide sequence: TGTGCCATCAGTGACAGGGGAAGGGATACGCAGTATTTT. As protein: CAISDRGRDTQYF.

The V gene is TRBV4-2, the J gene TRBJ2-1; D may be TRBD1 (6 bases). The CDR3 has 15 residues. Germline values: CDR1 LGHNA, CDR2 YNFKEQ. V was shortened by 0 bases and J by 7 bases, with 13 bases between the two germline ends. CDR3 bases: TGTGCCAGCAGCCAAGATTGGCAAGGGGGTAATGAGCAGTTCTTC. Its translation: CASSQDWQGGNEQFF.

J is TRBJ2-7 and V is TRBV6-1; TRBD2 might be the D (5 bases). The V and J ends lost 6 bases and 3 bases respectively, with 15 bases between them. Germline V CDR1 and CDR2: MNHNS, SASEGT. The CDR3 has 14 residues. CDR3 residues: CASRTNGEIYEQYV. Here the CDR3 DNA reads TGTGCCAGCAGGACGAACGGGGAGATCTACGAGCAGTACGTC.